The 6 T cell receptor beta chains below come from one sample, sequenced in a study of blood T cell repertoires in COVID-19. Assay: immunoSEQ multiplex PCR; the TCRdb copy retains only in-frame clones and omits some. Of about 160,000 clones listed, approximately 81% are singletons. Sample: PBMCs or T cells enriched from blood (not recorded which). The receptors derive from a man in his 60s who had recovered from COVID-19.

This chain connects TRBV29-1 to TRBJ2-1; tentatively, D is TRBD2 (6 bases). Trimming took 7 bases from V and 7 from J, leaving 14 bases between them. CDR3 length: 12 amino acids. Germline CDR1 reads SQVTM; CDR2 reads ANQGSEA. The CDR3 spells CSGFGGLNEQFF. CDR3 DNA sequence: TGCAGCGGGTTTGGGGGGTTGAATGAGCAGTTCTTC.

The chain recombines TRBV5-1 with TRBJ2-3; TRBD2 agrees at 13 bases. Germline trimming cut 5 bases from V and 4 bases from J; bases unmatched to any gene: 10. CDR1 and CDR2 from the germline V gene are SGHRS and YFSETQ. The CDR3 consists of 17 residues. The CDR3 sequence is CASSSVTSGGTSDTQYF. CDR3 nucleotides: TGCGCCAGCAGTTCTGTGACTAGCGGGGGGACCTCAGATACGCAGTATTTT.

This chain connects TRBV5-6 to TRBJ1-2; 9 bases align to TRBD1. CDR1 and CDR2 from the germline V gene are SGHDT and YYEEEE. The V and J ends lost 5 bases and 4 bases, in that order; junction bases with no gene match: 12. The CDR3 totals 16 residues. The CDR3 region has the DNA TGTGCCAGCAGTCGACAGGGGGATATATCGGGCTATGGCTACACCTTC. Protein sequence: CASSRQGDISGYGYTF. The whole variable domain, filled in from reference TRBV5-6 and TRBJ1-2, reads DAGVTQSPTHLIKTRGQQVTLRCSPKSGHDTVSWYQQALGQGPQFIFQYYEEEERQRGNFPDRFSGHQFPNYSSELNVNALLLGDSALYLCASSRQGDISGYGYTFGSGTRLTVV.

The V and J genes are TRBV2 and TRBJ2-1; weak D call: TRBD2 (6 bases). CDR1 and CDR2 (germline): SNHLY, FYNNEI. V was clipped by 9 bases and J by 0 bases, with 15 bases between them. The CDR3 is 15 residues long. The CDR3 DNA follows: TGTGCCAGTGATAACGGGAGAATCTCCTACAATGAGCAGTTCTTC. Encoded protein: CASDNGRISYNEQFF.

V and J are TRBV7-3 and TRBJ2-5; 7 nucleotides match TRBD1. Germline loops: CDR1 SGHTA, CDR2 FQGTGA. V lost 5 bases to trimming and J lost 4 bases; unmatched junction nucleotides: 7. The CDR3 extends over 14 amino acids. Written as DNA, the CDR3 is TGTGCCAGCAGCAAGGGACAGCTAAGAGAGACCCAGTACTTC. It translates to CASSKGQLRETQYF.

The CDR3 loop reads CASSPPQKGQGSETQYF. Here the CDR3 DNA reads TGTGCCAGCAGCCCCCCCCAAAAAGGACAGGGCTCAGAGACCCAGTACTTC. This chain joins TRBV28 and TRBJ2-5, with 8 bases lining up with TRBD1. The CDR3 sequence is 17 residues long. V gave up 6 bases and J gave up 4 bases; unmatched junction bases: 16. From germline, CDR1 is MDHEN and CDR2 SYDVKM.